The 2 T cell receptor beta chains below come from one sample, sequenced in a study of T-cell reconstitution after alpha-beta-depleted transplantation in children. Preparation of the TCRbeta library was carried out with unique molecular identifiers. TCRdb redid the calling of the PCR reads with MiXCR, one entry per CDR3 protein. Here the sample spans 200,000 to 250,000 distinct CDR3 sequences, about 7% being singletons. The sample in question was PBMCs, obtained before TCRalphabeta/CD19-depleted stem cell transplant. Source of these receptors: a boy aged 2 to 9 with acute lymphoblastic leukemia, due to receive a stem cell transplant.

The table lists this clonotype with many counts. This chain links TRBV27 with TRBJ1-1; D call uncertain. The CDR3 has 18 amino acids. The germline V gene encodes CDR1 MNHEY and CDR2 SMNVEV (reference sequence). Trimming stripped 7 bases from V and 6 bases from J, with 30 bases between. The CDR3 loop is CASTKLPPGIGRKSEAFF. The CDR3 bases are TGTGCCAGCACTAAATTACCCCCCGGAATTGGTAGGAAATCTGAAGCTTTCTTT.

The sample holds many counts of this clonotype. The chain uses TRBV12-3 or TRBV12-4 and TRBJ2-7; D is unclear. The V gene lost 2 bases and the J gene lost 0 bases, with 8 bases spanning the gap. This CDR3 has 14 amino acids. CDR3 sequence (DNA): TGTGCCAGCAGTTTAACGCGCTCCTCCTACGAGCAGTACTTC. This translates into CASSLTRSSYEQYF.